Following are 28 T cell receptor beta chains from one sample sequenced in a study of blood T cell repertoires in COVID-19. The data were produced by immunoSEQ multiplex PCR, yet TCRdb's version contains in-frame clones alone and is incomplete. Of 150,000 to 200,000 clones in the sample, over 80% were seen once. Sequencing input: peripheral blood. All receptors come from a woman between 65 and 79 years old with COVID-19, enrolled during active disease.

V is TRBV7-2 and J is TRBJ2-1, with 15 bases aligning to TRBD2. The CDR3 is made up of 16 amino acids. V was pared by 0 bases and J by 9 bases, with 3 bases of the junction left unmatched. The germline V gene has CDR1 SGHTA and CDR2 FQGNSA. Written as DNA, the CDR3 is TGTGCCAGCAGCTTAGCGTCGGGACTAGCGGGAGGTGAGCAGTTCTTC. Translating gives CASSLASGLAGGEQFF.

CDR3 residues: CASSPSTSSTGELFF. The CDR3 DNA sequence: TGTGCCAGCAGCCCTTCGACTAGCTCTACCGGGGAGCTGTTTTTT. This chain connects TRBV7-2 to TRBJ2-2, with 7 bases lining up with TRBD2. CDR3 length: 15 residues. Per the germline V gene, CDR1 is SGHTA and CDR2 is FQGNSA. V trimming: 5 bases; J trimming: 5 bases; junction bases outside the gene matches: 8.

The J gene is TRBJ2-7, the V gene TRBV19, with 10 positions matching TRBD1. The germline gives CDR1 LNHDA, CDR2 SQIVND (reference sequence). V gave up 6 bases and J gave up 5 bases; unmatched junction bases: 7. This CDR3 spans 14 amino acids. CDR3 sequence reads: CASSLRDRGHEQYF. The CDR3, as DNA: TGTGCCAGTAGCCTCCGGGACAGGGGCCACGAGCAGTACTTC.

V and J are TRBV20-1 and TRBJ2-7; perhaps TRBD2 as D (5 bases). The CDR3 loop spans 14 amino acids. In germline, CDR1 is DFQATT, CDR2 SNEGSKA (reference sequence). V was cut by 3 bases and J by 2 bases, with 14 bases left in between. The CDR3 loop is CSASMRAEAYEQYF. The CDR3 DNA is TGCAGTGCTAGTATGAGGGCGGAGGCCTACGAGCAGTACTTC.

The chain has TRBV7-2 and TRBJ2-7; 8 bases fit TRBD1. The trim removed 5 bases at V and 2 bases at J, leaving 5 bases unmatched. CDR1 is SGHTA and CDR2 is FQGNSA in the germline V gene. This CDR3 spans 14 amino acids. The CDR3 loop is CASSMGQEPYEQYF. CDR3 nucleotides: TGTGCCAGCAGCATGGGACAGGAGCCCTACGAGCAGTACTTC.

This rearrangement joins TRBV19 to TRBJ2-1; 9 bases align to TRBD2. Trimming cost V 8 bases and J 2 bases; bases outside gene matches: 10. Germline V lookup: CDR1 LNHDA, CDR2 SQIVND (reference sequence). The CDR3 sequence is 16 residues long. The CDR3 sequence: CASSPPGGRAYNEQFF. In DNA, the CDR3 is TGTGCCAGTTCCCCACCTGGCGGGAGGGCCTACAATGAGCAGTTCTTC.

The chain is built from TRBV4-2 and TRBJ2-5; 8 bases map to TRBD2. The CDR3 has 17 amino acids. Trimming removed 3 bases from V and 3 bases from J; junction bases left unmatched: 12. CDR1 is LGHNA and CDR2 is YNFKEQ in the germline V gene. The CDR3 loop is CASSQSQAGVGEETQYF. DNA of the CDR3: TGTGCCAGCAGCCAGAGTCAAGCGGGAGTCGGGGAAGAGACCCAGTACTTC.

This clone was counted between two and nine times. V and J are TRBV3-1 (or the pseudogene TRBV3-2) and TRBJ2-1; 10 bases are shared with TRBD2. V gave up 0 bases and J gave up 9 bases; unmatched junction bases: 14. Germline assignment: CDR1 LGHDT and CDR2 YNNKEL (reference sequence). The CDR3 is made up of 18 amino acids. This CDR3 reads CASSQDVWASGRSIEQFF. For the CDR3, the DNA is TGTGCCAGCAGCCAAGATGTGTGGGCTAGCGGGAGATCGATTGAGCAGTTCTTC.

A few counts support this clone. J is TRBJ1-1 and V is TRBV7-8; TRBD1 might be the D (5 bases). The germline gives CDR1 SGHVS, CDR2 FQNEAQ. This CDR3 has 13 residues. Trimming pared 5 bases from V and 2 bases from J, leaving 9 bases between. Here the CDR3 DNA reads TGTGCCAGCAGCCGCGACAGTAACACTGAAGCTTTCTTT. Amino acids: CASSRDSNTEAFF.

Of note for this clone: Sequence at one end of the junction differs from germline and may be a read error. This rearrangement joins TRBV18 to TRBJ1-1; no clear D. The CDR3 consists of 14 residues. From germline, CDR1 is KGHSH and CDR2 LQKENI. CDR3 nucleotides: TGTGCCAGCCCACCCGACTTTACGAACACTGAAGCTTTCTTT. This gives the protein CASPPDFTNTEAFF.

This chain links TRBV2 with TRBJ2-2; 7 nucleotides match TRBD2. Per germline, CDR1 SNHLY and CDR2 FYNNEI. This CDR3 contains 14 residues. The V and J ends lost 6 bases and 9 bases, in that order; junction bases with no gene match: 10. The CDR3 protein is CASSLGGSGRELFF. CDR3 DNA sequence: TGTGCCAGCAGCCTGGGGGGGTCGGGCCGGGAGCTGTTTTTT.

This chain links TRBV29-1 with TRBJ1-4; 8 nucleotides agree with TRBD1. The CDR3 loop spans 15 amino acids. The germline V gene encodes CDR1 SQVTM and CDR2 ANQGSEA. With 6 bases clipped from V and 4 bases from J, the junction kept 10 bases outside the gene matches. CDR3 loop: CSVRSGGGFNEKLFF. CDR3 nucleotide sequence: TGCAGCGTGAGGTCAGGGGGCGGATTTAATGAAAAACTGTTTTTT.

This clone was observed many times. The rearrangement links TRBV10-2 to TRBJ2-7; 7 nucleotides agree with TRBD1. This CDR3 region has 13 residues. V lost 9 bases to trimming and J lost 2 bases; unmatched junction nucleotides: 7. The germline V gene encodes CDR1 WSHSY and CDR2 SAAADI. The CDR3 DNA reads as TGCGCCAGTCGACAGGGTAGCACCTACGAGCAGTACTTC. It encodes CASRQGSTYEQYF.

This rearrangement joins TRBV5-6 to TRBJ1-3; perhaps TRBD1 as D (6 bases). There are 15 residues in the CDR3. The V gene lost 0 bases and the J gene lost 3 bases, with 10 bases spanning the gap. Germline CDR1 reads SGHDT; CDR2 reads YYEEEE. The CDR3 DNA sequence: TGTGCCAGCAGCTTGGAGGGGGAACTTGGAAACACCATATATTTT. Its protein is CASSLEGELGNTIYF.

This clone was seen just once. The chain links TRBV29-1 to TRBJ1-2, with D maybe TRBD1 (6 bases). This CDR3 comprises 12 residues. CDR1 and CDR2 (germline): SQVTM, ANQGSEA. Deletions cut 7 bases from V and 4 bases from J, with 13 bases between. In DNA, the CDR3 is TGCAGCGCGTTACAGGGTTCCTATGGCTACACCTTC. This translates into CSALQGSYGYTF.

The chain employs TRBV28 and TRBJ2-6; D is possibly TRBD1 (6 bases). The V gene's germline CDR1 is MDHEN and CDR2 SYDVKM. This CDR3 is 17 amino acids long. Trimming stripped 5 bases from V and 0 bases from J, with 14 bases between. CDR3 loop: CASSLLQGYSGANVLTF. The CDR3, as DNA: TGTGCCAGCAGTCTATTACAGGGCTACTCTGGGGCCAACGTCCTGACTTTC. Variable domain in full (rest from reference TRBV28 and TRBJ2-6): DVKVTQSSRYLVKRTGEKVFLECVQDMDHENMFWYRQDPGLGLRLIYFSYDVKMKEKGDIPEGYSVSREKKERFSLILESASTNQTSMYLCASSLLQGYSGANVLTFGAGSRLTVL.

This rearrangement joins TRBV6-1 to TRBJ1-5, with 7 positions matching TRBD1. The trim removed 2 bases at V and 9 bases at J, leaving 7 bases unmatched. Germline V lookup: CDR1 MNHNS, CDR2 SASEGT. The CDR3 is made up of 14 amino acids. The CDR3 DNA reads TGTGCCAGCAGTGAAAGACAGGGTAACGGGCCCCAGCATTTT. Translated, it gives CASSERQGNGPQHF.

The rearrangement joins TRBV10-3 to TRBJ1-2; 10 bases map to TRBD1. This CDR3 region has 13 residues. The trim removed 8 bases at V and 6 bases at J, leaving 6 bases unmatched. The V gene's germline CDR1 is ENHRY and CDR2 SYGVKD. The CDR3 coding sequence is TGTGCCATCGCGTCCGACAGGGGGCATGGCTACACCTTC. Its protein is CAIASDRGHGYTF.

CDR3 in amino acids: CASSPVLTSGISTDTQYF. CDR3 DNA sequence: TGTGCCAGCTCACCAGTTTTGACTAGCGGGATTAGCACAGATACGCAGTATTTT. The genes are TRBV18 and TRBJ2-3; 11 nucleotides agree with TRBD2. The CDR3 has 18 amino acids. Per germline, CDR1 KGHSH and CDR2 LQKENI. V shed 2 bases, J shed 0 bases, and the junction held 7 bases outside the gene matches.

This rearrangement joins TRBV5-1 to TRBJ2-5; D might be TRBD1 (5 bases). In germline, CDR1 is SGHRS, CDR2 YFSETQ. The length of the CDR3 is 15 residues. The V gene lost 0 bases and the J gene lost 5 bases, with 14 bases spanning the gap. The CDR3 loop reads CASSLGQLGSETQYF. In DNA form, the CDR3 reads TGCGCCAGCAGCTTGGGACAGCTGGGGTCGGAGACCCAGTACTTC.

The J gene is TRBJ2-5, the V gene TRBV3-1 (or the pseudogene TRBV3-2); maybe TRBD2 (5 bases). The CDR3 spans 16 residues. Germline V gives CDR1 LGHDT, CDR2 YNNKEL (reference sequence). Trimming shortened V by 0 bases and J by 4 bases, and 15 bases separated the two germline ends. The chain's CDR3 is CASSQEGTGILETQYF. The CDR3 coding sequence is TGTGCCAGCAGCCAAGAAGGAACGGGGATTTTAGAGACCCAGTACTTC.

The chain has TRBV11-3 and TRBJ2-1; 8 positions agree with TRBD2. Germline trimming cut 2 bases from V and 4 bases from J; bases unmatched to any gene: 4. The CDR3 runs 15 residues. Germline loops: CDR1 SGHNT, CDR2 YENEEA. CDR3 bases: TGTGCCAGCAGCTTAAGTAGCGGGGATTACAATGAGCAGTTCTTC. Translation gives CASSLSSGDYNEQFF. The whole variable domain, filled in from reference TRBV11-3 and TRBJ2-1, reads EAGVVQSPRYKIIEKKQPVAFWCNPISGHNTLYWYLQNLGQGPELLIRYENEEAVDDSQLPKDRFSAERLKGVDSTLKIQPAELGDSAVYLCASSLSSGDYNEQFFGPGTRLTVL.

The V call is TRBV19, the J call TRBJ1-5; TRBD1 aligns across 8 bases. The CDR3 is made up of 16 amino acids. With V trimmed by 3 bases and J by 0 bases, 4 bases remained unmatched. Germline CDR1 reads LNHDA; CDR2 reads SQIVND (reference sequence). The CDR3 protein is CASSILTGDSNQPQHF. CDR3 nucleotide sequence: TGTGCCAGTAGTATTCTGACAGGGGATAGCAATCAGCCCCAGCATTTT.

The chain recombines TRBV5-4 with TRBJ2-5, with 8 bases that match TRBD2. CDR3 length equals 17 residues. The germline gives CDR1 SGHNT, CDR2 YYREEE (reference sequence). Trimming cost V 0 bases and J 2 bases; bases outside gene matches: 9. As DNA, the CDR3 is TGTGCCAGCAGCTTGGGACTAGCGACCATCCTACAAGAGACCCAGTACTTC. Translation gives CASSLGLATILQETQYF.

The V and J genes are TRBV29-1 and TRBJ2-3; D is perhaps TRBD2 (6 bases). In germline, CDR1 is SQVTM, CDR2 ANQGSEA. V dropped 4 bases and J dropped 2 bases, with 13 bases sitting between them. The CDR3 has 14 amino acids. CDR3 protein: CSVGYSGNTDTQYF. CDR3 nucleotides: TGCAGCGTTGGTTATAGCGGCAACACAGATACGCAGTATTTT.

This sequence joins TRBV5-1 and TRBJ2-1, with D possibly matching TRBD2 (6 bases). From germline, CDR1 is SGHRS and CDR2 YFSETQ. The V gene lost 6 bases and the J gene lost 10 bases, with 20 bases spanning the gap. The CDR3 has 14 amino acids. The CDR3 region has the DNA TGCGCCAGCACAACTGACTTTGTAGGGAGGGAGCAGTTCTTC. Translated: CASTTDFVGREQFF.

The gene calls are TRBV5-4 and TRBJ2-1, with 10 bases lining up with TRBD2. V lost 4 bases, J lost 8 bases, and 9 bases stayed unmatched. The CDR3 length is 15 residues. Germline V lookup: CDR1 SGHNT, CDR2 YYREEE (reference sequence). This chain's CDR3 is CASSVPGLANYEQFF. CDR3 in DNA: TGTGCCAGCAGCGTCCCGGGACTAGCGAACTATGAGCAGTTCTTC.

The chain has TRBV11-2 and TRBJ2-1; no clear D gene. Germline lookup yields CDR1 SGHAT and CDR2 FQNNGV. The CDR3 length is 14 residues. V was pared by 1 base and J by 4 bases, with 8 bases between. Here the CDR3 DNA reads TGTGCCAGCAGCTTAGTTCCGCGTTACAATGAGCAGTTCTTC. Its protein is CASSLVPRYNEQFF.